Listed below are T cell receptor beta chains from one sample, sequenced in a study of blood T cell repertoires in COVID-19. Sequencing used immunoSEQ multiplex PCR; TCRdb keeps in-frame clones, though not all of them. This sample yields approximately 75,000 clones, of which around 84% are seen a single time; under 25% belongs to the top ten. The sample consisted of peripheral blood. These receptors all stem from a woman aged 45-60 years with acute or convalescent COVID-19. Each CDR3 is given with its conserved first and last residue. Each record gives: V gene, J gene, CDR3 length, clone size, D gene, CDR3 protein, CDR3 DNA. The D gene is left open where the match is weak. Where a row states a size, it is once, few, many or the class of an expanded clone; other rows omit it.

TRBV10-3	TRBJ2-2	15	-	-	CASHTDENGSGELFF	TGTGCCTCCCACACCGACGAGAACGGGTCCGGGGAGCTGTTTTTT
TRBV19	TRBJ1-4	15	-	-	CASTLKDTVNEKLFF	TGTGCCAGTACCCTAAAGGACACCGTTAATGAAAAACTGTTTTTT
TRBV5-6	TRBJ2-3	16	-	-	CASSTIRGGHTDTQYF	TGTGCCAGCAGCACAATTCGCGGAGGGCACACAGATACGCAGTATTTT
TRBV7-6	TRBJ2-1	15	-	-	CASSLGIADYNEQFF	TGTGCCAGCAGCCTAGGAATAGCGGATTACAATGAGCAGTTCTTC
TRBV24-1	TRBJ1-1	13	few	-	CATSDFGRTEAFF	TGTGCCACCAGTGATTTTGGGCGCACTGAAGCTTTCTTT
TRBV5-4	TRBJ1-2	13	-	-	CASSPDGNYGYTF	TGTGCCAGCAGCCCAGACGGGAACTATGGCTACACCTTC
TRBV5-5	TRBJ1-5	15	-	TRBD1	CASSQQGTENQPQHF	TGTGCCAGCAGCCAACAGGGGACGGAAAATCAGCCCCAGCATTTT
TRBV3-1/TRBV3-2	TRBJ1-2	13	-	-	CASSQVQNYGYTF	TGTGCCAGCAGCCAAGTTCAGAACTATGGCTACACCTTC
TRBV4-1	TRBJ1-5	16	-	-	CASSLGSAGGNQPQHF	TGCGCCAGCAGCCTAGGATCGGCAGGGGGCAATCAGCCCCAGCATTTT
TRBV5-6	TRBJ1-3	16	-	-	CASSPGGPVSGNTIYF	TGTGCCAGCAGCCCCGGGGGGCCTGTCTCTGGAAACACCATATATTTT
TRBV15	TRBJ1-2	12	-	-	CATKGPGEGETF	TGTGCCACCAAAGGACCGGGGGAGGGGGAAACCTTC
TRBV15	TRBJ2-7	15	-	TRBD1	CATSRDSGGWYEQYF	TGTGCCACCAGCAGAGATTCAGGGGGCTGGTACGAGCAGTACTTC
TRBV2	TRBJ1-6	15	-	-	CASSLSGGARSPLHF	TGTGCCAGCAGCCTGAGCGGGGGCGCACGTTCACCCCTCCACTTT
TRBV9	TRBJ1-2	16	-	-	CASSVGYRGQNYGYTF	TGTGCCAGCAGCGTAGGGTATCGCGGGCAGAACTATGGCTACACCTTC
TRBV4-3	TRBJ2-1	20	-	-	CASSPRAPYSLGDRRNEQFF	TGCGCCAGCAGCCCCCGGGCCCCTTACTCCCTCGGTGACAGAAGAAATGAGCAGTTCTTC
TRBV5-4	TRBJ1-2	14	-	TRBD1	CASRVNRGASGYTF	TGTGCCAGCAGAGTAAACAGGGGGGCATCCGGCTACACCTTC
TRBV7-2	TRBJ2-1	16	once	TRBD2	CASSYSGRVAYNEQFF	TGTGCCAGCAGCTATAGCGGGAGGGTCGCATACAATGAGCAGTTCTTC
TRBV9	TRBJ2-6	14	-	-	CASSRSEGANVLTF	TGTGCCAGCAGCCGCTCCGAGGGGGCCAACGTCCTGACTTTC
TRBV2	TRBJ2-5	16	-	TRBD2	CASSEGSGRLQETQYF	TGTGCCAGCAGTGAAGGTAGCGGGAGGCTCCAAGAGACCCAGTACTTC
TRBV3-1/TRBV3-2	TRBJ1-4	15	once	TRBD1	CASSQDRRLGTGVFF	TGTGCCAGCAGCCAAGATCGGCGGTTAGGAACAGGGGTGTTTTTT
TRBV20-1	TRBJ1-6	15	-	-	CSASVGGQKNSPLHF	TGCAGTGCTAGTGTAGGAGGGCAGAAAAATTCACCCCTCCACTTT
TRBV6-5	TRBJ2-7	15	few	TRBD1	CASRRDRGPIYEQYF	TGTGCCAGCAGGAGGGACAGGGGGCCAATCTACGAGCAGTACTTC
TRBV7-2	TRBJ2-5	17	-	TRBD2	CASSLWAAGLGEETQYF	TGTGCCAGCAGCTTATGGGCGGCGGGACTAGGGGAAGAGACCCAGTACTTC
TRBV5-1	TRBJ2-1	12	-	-	CASSLPDNEQFF	TGCGCCAGCAGCTTGCCGGACAATGAGCAGTTCTTC
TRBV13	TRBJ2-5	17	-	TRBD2	CASSSEGLARIQETQYF	TGTGCCAGCAGCTCAGAGGGACTAGCGAGGATCCAAGAGACCCAGTACTTC
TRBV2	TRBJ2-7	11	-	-	CASTPRAEQYF	TGTGCCAGCACGCCCAGGGCGGAGCAGTACTTC
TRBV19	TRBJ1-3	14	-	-	CASSIGDLGNTIYF	TGTGCCAGTAGTATTGGAGACCTCGGGAACACCATATATTTT
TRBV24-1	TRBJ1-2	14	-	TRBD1	CATSDSTGAGGYTF	TGTGCCACCAGTGACTCAACAGGGGCGGGAGGCTACACCTTC
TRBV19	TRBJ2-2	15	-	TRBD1	CASREQGAGYGELFF	TGTGCCAGCAGAGAGCAGGGGGCTGGTTACGGGGAGCTGTTTTTT
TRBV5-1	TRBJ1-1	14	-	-	CASSSDSMNTEAFF	TGCGCCAGCAGCTCGGACAGTATGAACACTGAAGCTTTCTTT
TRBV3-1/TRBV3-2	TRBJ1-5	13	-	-	CASSQGGNQPQHF	TGTGCCAGCAGCCAGGGGGGTAATCAGCCCCAGCATTTT
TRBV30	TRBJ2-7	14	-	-	CAWSVRRVSYEQYF	TGTGCCTGGAGTGTACGTAGAGTATCCTACGAGCAGTACTTC
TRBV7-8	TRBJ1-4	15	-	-	CASSLAPGVYEKLFF	TGTGCCAGCAGCTTAGCCCCAGGGGTATATGAAAAACTGTTTTTT
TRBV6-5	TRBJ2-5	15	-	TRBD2	CASSPTSGVRETQYF	TGTGCCAGCAGCCCCACTAGCGGGGTTCGAGAGACCCAGTACTTC
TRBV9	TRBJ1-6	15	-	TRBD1	CASSVASQGGSPLHF	TGTGCCAGCAGCGTAGCTTCGCAGGGGGGATCACCCCTCCACTTT
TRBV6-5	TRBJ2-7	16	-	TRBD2	CASSYSGLAGSYEQYF	TGTGCCAGCAGTTACTCCGGACTAGCGGGAAGCTACGAGCAGTACTTC
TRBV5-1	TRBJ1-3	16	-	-	CASSLGYRQPGNTIYF	TGCGCCAGCAGCTTGGGGTACCGACAACCTGGAAACACCATATATTTT
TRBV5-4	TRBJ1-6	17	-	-	CASSLAGGLGFNSPLHF	TGTGCCAGCAGCTTGGCGGGGGGCTTGGGTTTTAATTCACCCCTCCACTTT
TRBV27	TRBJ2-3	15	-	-	CASTSSILRTDTQYF	TGTGCCAGCACCTCTAGCATCCTTCGCACAGATACGCAGTATTTT
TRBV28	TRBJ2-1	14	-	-	CASSGGSSYNEQFF	TGTGCCAGCAGCGGAGGGAGCTCCTACAATGAGCAGTTCTTC